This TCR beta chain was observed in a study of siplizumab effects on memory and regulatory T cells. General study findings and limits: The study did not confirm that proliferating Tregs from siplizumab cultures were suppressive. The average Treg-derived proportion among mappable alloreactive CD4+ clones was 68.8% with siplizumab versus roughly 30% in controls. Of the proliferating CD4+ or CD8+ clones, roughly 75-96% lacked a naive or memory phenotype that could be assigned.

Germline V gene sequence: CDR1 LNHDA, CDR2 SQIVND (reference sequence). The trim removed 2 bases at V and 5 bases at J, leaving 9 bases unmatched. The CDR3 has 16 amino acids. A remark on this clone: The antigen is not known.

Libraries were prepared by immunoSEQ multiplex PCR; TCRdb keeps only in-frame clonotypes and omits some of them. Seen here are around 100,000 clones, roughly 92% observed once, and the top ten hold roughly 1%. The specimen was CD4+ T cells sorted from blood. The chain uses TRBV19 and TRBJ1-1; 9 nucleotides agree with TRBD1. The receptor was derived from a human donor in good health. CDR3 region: CASSIRPGQGITEAFF. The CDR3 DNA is TGTGCCAGTAGTATAAGGCCGGGACAGGGTATAACTGAAGCTTTCTTT.